This entry lists 8 T cell receptor beta chains sequenced from one sample in a study of response to subunit inactivated influenza vaccine. TCRdb called the RT-PCR reads again in MiXCR, with one record for every CDR3 protein. The sample includes roughly 170,000 distinct CDR3 sequences, around a tenth of them seen just once. The specimen was non-naive T cells sorted from PBMCs, collected on the day of vaccination. These TCRs come from a man aged 50 to 60 who received an inactivated influenza vaccine.

This clonotype came up once. The genes are TRBV23-1 and TRBJ1-4; no definite D call. TRBV23-1 falls under the ORF class, with uncertain function. The CDR3 has 15 amino acids. V lost 3 bases, J lost 7 bases, and 15 bases lay in between. DNA of the CDR3: TGCGCCAGCAGTCACCTTCGCGGGGTTAGTGAAAAACTGTTTTTT. It specifies CASSHLRGVSEKLFF.

This clonotype was recorded at least ten times. This chain links TRBV4-3 with TRBJ2-7; D is undetermined. Trimming removed 0 bases at V and 4 bases at J, with 10 bases between. Germline CDR1 reads LGHNA; CDR2 reads YSLEER. CDR3 length: 14 residues. CDR3 protein: CASSQDGGVYEQYF. The CDR3 DNA reads TGCGCCAGCAGCCAAGATGGTGGAGTTTACGAGCAGTACTTC.

The V gene is TRBV5-4, the J gene TRBJ2-1; 9 bases are shared with TRBD1. The CDR3 is 15 amino acids. V lost 4 bases to trimming and J lost 7 bases; unmatched junction nucleotides: 9. The germline V gene encodes CDR1 SGHNT and CDR2 YYREEE (reference sequence). Written as DNA, the CDR3 is TGTGCCAGCAGCCCCCGGGACAGGGATAGGAATGAGCAGTTCTTC. The encoded protein is CASSPRDRDRNEQFF.

The V call is TRBV12-3 or TRBV12-4, the J call TRBJ2-4; 7 bases are shared with TRBD1. The CDR3 loop spans 18 amino acids. The junction had 13 bases not matched to a gene; V was cut back by 2 bases and J by 3 bases. Here the CDR3 DNA reads TGTGCCAGCAGTTTACACCCTCCGGGACAGAAGATCAAAAACATTCAGTACTTC. Translation gives CASSLHPPGQKIKNIQYF.

This clonotype has just a few counts. This chain connects TRBV20-1 to TRBJ2-3; no definite D call. Trimming removed 2 bases from V and 4 bases from J, with 16 bases in between. Germline V CDR1 and CDR2: DFQATT, SNEGSKA (reference sequence). The CDR3 sequence is 15 residues long. The CDR3 bases are TGCAGTGCTAGATCGACTCAATTCGGTGCAGATACGCAGTATTTT. Translation: CSARSTQFGADTQYF.

This clonotype was seen repeatedly, ten times or more. The gene calls are TRBV28 and TRBJ2-1; 8 bases align to TRBD2. Trimming at V came to 5 bases and at J to 7 bases, leaving 10 bases not matched to a gene. The CDR3 is made up of 15 amino acids. Germline values: CDR1 MDHEN, CDR2 SYDVKM. The CDR3 protein is CASSRAGRALNEQFF. In DNA form, the CDR3 reads TGTGCCAGCAGTCGAGCCGGGAGGGCCTTAAATGAGCAGTTCTTC. The full variable domain, with the rest looked up from reference TRBV28 and TRBJ2-1, is DVKVTQSSRYLVKRTGEKVFLECVQDMDHENMFWYRQDPGLGLRLIYFSYDVKMKEKGDIPEGYSVSREKKERFSLILESASTNQTSMYLCASSRAGRALNEQFFGPGTRLTVL.

This clonotype occurred many times. The CDR3 nucleotides are TGCGCCAGCAGCTTGACCGGGTCCCCGGGGATTTCCGGGGAGCTGTTTTTT. Protein: CASSLTGSPGISGELFF. The rearrangement links TRBV5-1 to TRBJ2-2, with a possible D match to TRBD2 (5 bases). The V and J ends lost 1 base and 6 bases respectively, with 19 bases between them. The CDR3 extends over 17 amino acids. The germline V gene has CDR1 SGHRS and CDR2 YFSETQ.

The table lists this clonotype with a few counts. V is TRBV20-1 and J is TRBJ2-7; TRBD2 aligns across 9 bases. The junction had 8 bases not matched to a gene; V was cut back by 0 bases and J by 2 bases. Germline CDR1 and CDR2: DFQATT and SNEGSKA (reference sequence). The CDR3 runs 16 residues. The CDR3 region has the DNA TGCAGTGCTAGAGATCGGGCTAGCGGGAAGCCCTACGAGCAGTACTTC. Its protein is CSARDRASGKPYEQYF.